The 13 T cell receptor beta chains below all came from one sample that was sequenced in a study of cytomegalovirus exposure and HLA in healthy donors. Vbeta (60) and Jbeta (13) primers were used in the PCR. Only in-frame clones appear in the TCRdb table, and some are missing; sequencing was by immunoSEQ multiplex PCR. The sample contains over 130,000 clones, over 75% of which appear only once. Sequencing used PBMCs. The receptor set was obtained from a woman in her thirties or forties in good health and CMV-seronegative.

For this clone: The same CDR3 can be traced to other DNA sequences in this sample. V usage is TRBV6-1 and J usage is TRBJ1-5; D perhaps matches TRBD1 (5 bases). CDR3 length: 13 amino acids. Trimming took off 4 bases at V and 6 bases at J, with 10 bases between the two ends. Germline V lookup: CDR1 MNHNS, CDR2 SASEGT. This CDR3 reads CASSAEQGQPQHF. In nucleotides, the CDR3 is TGTGCCAGCAGTGCCGAGCAGGGTCAGCCCCAGCATTTT.

V usage is TRBV5-1 and J usage is TRBJ2-2; TRBD2 agrees at 12 bases. V dropped 0 bases and J dropped 1; count of bases not matched to a gene: 7. Germline loops: CDR1 SGHRS, CDR2 YFSETQ. The CDR3 totals 19 residues. CDR3 nucleotide sequence: TGCGCCAGCAGCTTGGCGCTAGCGGGAGGGCTCTGGAACACCGGGGAGCTGTTTTTT. It encodes CASSLALAGGLWNTGELFF.

The table lists this clone with a count of one. The chain combines TRBV27 with TRBJ2-7, with TRBD1 identical over 9 bases. The CDR3 is 15 residues long. With V trimmed by 4 bases and J by 0 bases, 4 bases remained unmatched. Germline V lookup: CDR1 MNHEY, CDR2 SMNVEV (reference sequence). The CDR3: CASSSWDRVSYEQYF. The CDR3 coding sequence is TGTGCCAGCAGTTCTTGGGACAGGGTCTCCTACGAGCAGTACTTC.

The chain is built from TRBV5-4 and TRBJ2-3, with 7 nucleotides matching TRBD2. The CDR3 sequence is 16 residues long. The germline gives CDR1 SGHNT, CDR2 YYREEE (reference sequence). V trimming: 4 bases; J trimming: 4 bases; junction bases outside the gene matches: 12. The CDR3 nucleotides are TGTGCCAGCAGCCAAGCGACTAGCTGGGTCGCAGATACGCAGTATTTT. Protein product: CASSQATSWVADTQYF.

This clone was recorded only once. In nucleotides, the CDR3 is TGTGCCAGCAGCTTAGGCCTAGGGACTAGCGGGAGTAGGGATGAGCAGTTCTTC. Translating it yields CASSLGLGTSGSRDEQFF. The chain links TRBV13 to TRBJ2-1; 14 bases map to TRBD2. Losses at the gene ends were 0 bases for V and 8 bases for J; bases not matched to a gene: 9. CDR3 length: 18 amino acids. The germline CDR1 and CDR2 sequences are PRHDT and FYEKMQ (reference sequence).

CDR3 bases: TGTGCCAGCAGCTTAGAAGGGGGCACTGAAGCTTTCTTT. Its translation: CASSLEGGTEAFF. V usage is TRBV7-9 and J usage is TRBJ1-1, with a weak D call TRBD1 (6 bases). This CDR3 spans 13 amino acids. The germline V gene has CDR1 SEHNR and CDR2 FQNEAQ (reference sequence). V shed 1 base and J shed 4 bases, with 7 bases lying between them.

The chain carries TRBV9 and TRBJ2-5; 7 bases agree with TRBD2. The germline CDR1 and CDR2 sequences are SGDLS and YYNGEE. CDR3 size: 15 residues. V shed 0 bases and J 6 bases; nucleotides not matched to a gene: 8. The DNA for the CDR3 is TGTGCCAGCAGCGTAGCCGGCGGGAGTAGGCAGACCCAGTACTTC. Its translation is CASSVAGGSRQTQYF.

A single count supports this clone. V gene TRBV28 combines with J gene TRBJ2-1; TRBD2 agrees at 14 bases. From germline, CDR1 is MDHEN and CDR2 SYDVKM. V was pared by 4 bases and J by 8 bases, with 4 bases of the junction left unmatched. There are 15 residues in the CDR3. The chain's CDR3 is CASSSGTSGSYEQFF. As DNA, the CDR3 is TGTGCCAGCAGTTCCGGGACTAGCGGGAGTTATGAGCAGTTCTTC. Full variable domain (missing parts from reference TRBV28 and TRBJ2-1): DVKVTQSSRYLVKRTGEKVFLECVQDMDHENMFWYRQDPGLGLRLIYFSYDVKMKEKGDIPEGYSVSREKKERFSLILESASTNQTSMYLCASSSGTSGSYEQFFGPGTRLTVL.

This chain uses TRBV11-2 with TRBJ2-1; 7 bases are a match to TRBD2. Germline CDR1 reads SGHAT; CDR2 reads FQNNGV. Losses at the gene ends were 5 bases for V and 0 bases for J; bases not matched to a gene: 4. The CDR3 has 15 amino acids. The CDR3 DNA reads as TGTGCCAGCAGCCTCCAGCGGGACTCCTACAATGAGCAGTTCTTC. Protein sequence: CASSLQRDSYNEQFF.

V usage is TRBV5-6 and J usage is TRBJ2-1, with a possible D match to TRBD1 (5 bases). The CDR3 loop spans 19 amino acids. CDR1 and CDR2 from the germline V gene are SGHDT and YYEEEE. V was pared by 3 bases and J by 7 bases, with 29 bases between. CDR3 sequence reads: CASSSYRYDRTIFVNEQFF. The CDR3 DNA sequence: TGTGCCAGCAGCTCATACCGTTACGACAGAACGATTTTCGTAAATGAGCAGTTCTTC.

This CDR3 is CASTIPGDGYTF. The CDR3 DNA reads TGTGCCAGCACTATCCCCGGGGATGGCTACACCTTC. V and J are TRBV28 and TRBJ1-2; D call uncertain. CDR1 is MDHEN and CDR2 is SYDVKM in the germline V gene. The CDR3 is 12 residues long. The V end lost 7 bases, the J end lost 6 bases, and 12 bases lay between the germline ends.

The gene calls are TRBV11-3 and TRBJ2-5; D ambiguous. Trimming took off 6 bases at V and 5 bases at J, with 13 bases between the two ends. The CDR3 is 13 amino acids. CDR1 SGHNT and CDR2 YENEEA come from the germline V gene. For the CDR3, the DNA is TGTGCCAGCAGTTTCGTTCCTCCTGAGACCCAGTACTTC. Translation gives CASSFVPPETQYF.

This clone was found once. The chain links TRBV7-2 to TRBJ2-1, with TRBD2 as a possible D gene (7 bases). Deletions cut 7 bases from V and 9 bases from J, with 22 bases between. The CDR3 consists of 15 residues. Germline assignment: CDR1 SGHTA and CDR2 FQGNSA. CDR3 in DNA: TGTGCCAGCACCACTAATACAGGGACTACGGGTGAGCAGTTCTTC. This gives the protein CASTTNTGTTGEQFF.